This TCR beta chain was observed in a study of T cell responses to AZD1222 COVID-19 vaccine listed by TCRdb under 2021. The study in broad terms: TCR sequencing covered roughly 230 trial participants: approximately 200 given two doses of AZD1222 and approximately 26 given two doses of MenACWY control vaccine. Enrollment into the trials was organized by age into subgroups of 18-55, 56-69 and 70-plus years, and those subgroups contained about 160, 30 and 59 TCR-sequenced participants, respectively. Summary of the overall study and its limitations: Most participants were white British and females outnumbered males, and the authors suggested that clonal diversity may have been underestimated. The 56-69-year group was small, and its depth increase did not reach significance, likely because of low power. The whole spike protein was spanned by vaccine-associated CD4 TCRs, and dominant responses were seen in regions 160-218 and 743-854. Because no day 14 peak-response samples were available, repertoires were characterized only after the peak T cell response. A significant rise in spike-specific TCR breadth and depth was observed after two AZD1222 doses relative to day 0 and relative to MenACWY recipients. Nearly half of unique spike-specific TCRs reportedly recognized epitopes outside regions mutated in the B.1.351 and B.1.1.7 variants. Conclusions about previously exposed vaccinees are limited because only a handful of AZD1222 recipients were SARS-CoV-2 seropositive at baseline.

The CDR3 regions of human TCRbeta chains were subjected to immunosequencing. Per the authors' processing: Repertoire TCRs were matched against a reference library of SARS-CoV-2-specific TCRs generated with the MIRA antigen-specificity platform. Breadth was defined as the fraction of unique TCRs that were SARS-CoV-2-associated. Depth was defined as the fraction of total T cells that were SARS-CoV-2-associated. Each spike-specific TCR was assigned to its reactive spike region and to a CD4 or CD8 class using the MIRA data. Log10-transformed breadth and depth values were compared by one-way ANOVA with Sidak's multiple comparisons tests. This is the immuneACCESS table as TCRdb keeps it, with only in-frame sequences that have V and J called. A part of the clones is gone; compared with another copy, unresolved V genes explain less than half, and the rest is unexplained. For V, J and clone size, that table is used; D and trimming come from the DNA. In this sample the table shows over 150,000 clones, approximately 94% of which occur a single time. The ten top clones hold 1.5% to 2% of the sample.

V is reduced by 6 bases and J by 4 bases, leaving a spacing of 13 bases between them. From the cysteine through the phenylalanine, the CDR3 covers 14 amino acids. Only the CDR3 part of the read is kept: 42 bases, read in frame from the first base. Per the germline V gene, MNHEY is the CDR1 and SVGAGI is the CDR2. The meaning of the sample's time point label: about 28 days (+/-7) after the second vaccine dose. AZD1222 recipients given second doses at about 4 weeks or at about 12 weeks were pooled, since spike-specific TCR depth and breadth were not found to differ between the two schedules. The vaccinee samples were drawn from two UK trials, COV001 and COV002, one of which was a single-blind randomized controlled phase 2/3 trial testing AZD1222 (ChAdOx1 nCoV-19) in healthy adults. For TCRbeta chain sequencing, PBMC samples were collected from trial participants at day 0 and at day 28 after the second dose.

In the case of this clone: Its antigen target is currently unknown. Base qualities are not at hand, and no much larger clone is one base apart.

Recombination connected TRBV6-5 to TRBJ1-3, with the identity of the D gene unclear. Sequenced material: peripheral blood, taken 28 days after the second AZD1222 dose. This receptor was obtained from an adult who received the AZD1222 COVID-19 vaccine. Here is the DNA: TGTGCCAGCAGCCTAAGCATTCAGGGAAACACCATATATTTT. Its translation reads: CASSLSIQGNTIYF.